The entry that follows covers one T cell receptor beta chain sequence. The CDR3 length is 13 residues. The V end lost 5 bases, the J end lost 5 bases, and 13 bases lay between the germline ends. The germline V gene encodes CDR1 SGHRS and CDR2 YFSETQ. This specimen comes from a study of T-cell memory formation after mild COVID-19. One entry per CDR3 protein results from TCRdb running MiXCR on the 5' RACE reads. Here the sample spans 450,000 to 650,000 distinct CDR3 sequences, about 20% being singletons. The sample consisted of PBMCs or a T cell subset sorted from them (not recorded which). This sequence joins TRBV5-1 and TRBJ2-5, with D unresolved. The TCR originated in an adult woman who had mild COVID-19 (a few samples of this study predate the infection). Cell type and time point are not known. Here the CDR3 DNA reads TGCGCCAGCAGTTGGGCCCCTGTGGAGACCCAGTACTTC. It specifies CASSWAPVETQYF.